The 32 T cell receptor beta chains listed next were all sequenced from one sample in a study of blood T cell repertoires in COVID-19. Assay: immunoSEQ multiplex PCR; the TCRdb copy retains only in-frame clones and omits some. The repertoire holds some 150,000 clones, with around 73% as singletons. The material sequenced was PBMCs or T cells enriched from blood (not recorded which). The receptors were sampled from a woman aged 45-60 years who had recovered from COVID-19.

The V call is TRBV11-2, the J call TRBJ2-1; TRBD2 matches at 8 bases. The V segment lost 0 bases and the J segment 6 bases; nucleotides outside the gene matches: 7. CDR1 is SGHAT, CDR2 FQNNGV, per germline. The CDR3 spans 16 residues. The CDR3 coding sequence is TGTGCCAGCAGCTTAGATCGGGGGGGCGGCCTCAATGAGCAGTTCTTC. It encodes CASSLDRGGGLNEQFF.

The chain recombines TRBV6-5 with TRBJ2-6; 7 positions match TRBD1. The trim removed 7 bases at V and 3 bases at J, leaving 6 bases unmatched. In germline, CDR1 is MNHEY, CDR2 SVGAGI. The length of the CDR3 is 15 residues. CDR3 DNA: TGTGCCAGCATTAACACAGGGGTTGGGGCCAACGTCCTGACTTTC. Amino acids: CASINTGVGANVLTF.

V gene TRBV28 combines with J gene TRBJ1-5; 9 nucleotides match TRBD1. This CDR3 region has 14 residues. V was clipped by 5 bases and J by 5 bases; unmatched bases: 4. Germline V CDR1 and CDR2: MDHEN, SYDVKM. The CDR3: CASSPTGGYQPQHF. In DNA, the CDR3 is TGTGCCAGCAGTCCGACAGGGGGGTATCAGCCCCAGCATTTT.

This chain joins TRBV18 and TRBJ1-4; D remains ambiguous. The V gene's germline CDR1 is KGHSH and CDR2 LQKENI. Trimming cost V 0 bases and J 7 bases, with 6 bases left between them. This CDR3 is built from 13 residues. The CDR3 sequence is CASSPPEGEKLFF. The CDR3 region has the DNA TGTGCCAGCTCACCACCGGAGGGTGAAAAACTGTTTTTT.

This chain connects TRBV27 to TRBJ1-5; no firm D call. V was clipped by 11 bases and J by 4 bases, with 15 bases between them. CDR1 and CDR2 from the germline V gene are MNHEY and SMNVEV (reference sequence). The CDR3 extends over 13 amino acids. The CDR3: CAAGSIRNQPQHF. The CDR3 DNA reads as TGTGCCGCCGGTTCGATCAGGAATCAGCCCCAGCATTTT.

CDR3 amino acids: CASSVSGWGETQYF. The CDR3 DNA sequence: TGTGCCAGCAGCGTTAGCGGGTGGGGGGAGACCCAGTACTTC. The rearrangement joins TRBV7-2 to TRBJ2-5; 7 positions match TRBD2. Per the germline V gene, CDR1 is SGHTA and CDR2 is FQGNSA. The CDR3 has 14 residues. Losses at the gene ends were 5 bases for V and 5 bases for J; bases not matched to a gene: 8.

V and J are TRBV12-3 or TRBV12-4 and TRBJ1-1; D may be TRBD1 (6 bases). The V gene lost 1 base and the J gene lost 5 bases, with 8 bases spanning the gap. The CDR3 is 13 amino acids. CDR3 amino acids: CASSLGQATEAFF. Here the CDR3 DNA reads TGTGCCAGCAGTTTAGGACAGGCGACTGAAGCTTTCTTT.

V usage is TRBV28 and J usage is TRBJ1-3; weak D call: TRBD1 (6 bases). The germline V and J ends were trimmed by 5 bases and 4 bases, with 15 bases remaining between them. The CDR3 totals 15 residues. The germline V gene encodes CDR1 MDHEN and CDR2 SYDVKM. The CDR3 DNA reads as TGTGCCAGCAGTCCCCCGGACAGTCCCGGAAACACCATATATTTT. This gives the protein CASSPPDSPGNTIYF.

V gene TRBV7-9 combines with J gene TRBJ1-2, with D unresolved. V lost 1 base and J lost 4, with 7 bases in between. Per the germline V gene, CDR1 is SEHNR and CDR2 is FQNEAQ (reference sequence). The CDR3 consists of 13 residues. CDR3 loop: CASSLGTVYGYTF. The CDR3 coding sequence is TGTGCCAGCAGCTTAGGCACAGTCTATGGCTACACCTTC.

This chain joins TRBV19 and TRBJ1-2; D uncertain. The CDR3 contains 16 residues. From germline, CDR1 is LNHDA and CDR2 SQIVND (reference sequence). Trimming left V 5 bases short and J 4 bases short, with 20 bases between. The CDR3 DNA reads as TGTGCCAGTAGTGTCCCAGGACCGTCACTAGGCTATGGCTACACCTTC. Amino acid sequence: CASSVPGPSLGYGYTF.

The V gene is TRBV30, the J gene TRBJ1-6; no clear D gene. The CDR3 spans 11 residues. CDR1 is GTSNPN and CDR2 is SVGIG in the germline V gene (reference sequence). V was pared by 1 base and J by 9 bases, with 4 bases between. CDR3 loop: CAWSASSPLHF. In nucleotides, the CDR3 is TGTGCCTGGAGTGCCAGTTCACCCCTCCACTTT.

This clone was seen just once. This sequence joins TRBV5-1 and TRBJ2-6; 7 bases fit TRBD1. Germline CDR1 SGHRS, CDR2 YFSETQ. J lost 11 bases, V lost 10 bases, and 27 bases had no gene match. CDR3 length: 18 residues. CDR3 bases: TGCGCCCAGCAGAAGGGACAGTTTGATTCACCGCCCCAGGACGTCCTGACTTTC. This sequence encodes CAQQKGQFDSPPQDVLTF.

V is TRBV20-1 and J is TRBJ2-3; perhaps TRBD2 as D (7 bases). The CDR3 length is 13 residues. Germline V gene data show CDR1 as DFQATT and CDR2 as SNEGSKA (reference sequence). Trimming pared 3 bases from V and 6 bases from J, leaving 13 bases between. The CDR3 coding sequence is TGCAGTGCTAGTGTTGCGGGGGCGGATACGCAGTATTTT. The encoded protein is CSASVAGADTQYF.

The gene calls are TRBV3-1 (or the pseudogene TRBV3-2) and TRBJ1-1; tentative D call: TRBD1 (5 bases). Germline lookup yields CDR1 LGHDT and CDR2 YNNKEL (reference sequence). CDR3 length equals 17 residues. The germline V and J ends were trimmed by 0 bases and 1 base, with 15 bases remaining between them. The CDR3 DNA is TGTGCCAGCAGCCAAGAAACGACAGCACTCGGGAACACTGAAGCTTTCTTT. Protein sequence: CASSQETTALGNTEAFF.

The chain links TRBV5-6 to TRBJ1-4, with D perhaps TRBD1 (5 bases). The CDR3 runs to 13 residues. CDR1 and CDR2 from the germline V gene are SGHDT and YYEEEE. Trimming pared 2 bases from V and 8 bases from J, leaving 10 bases between. The chain's CDR3 is CASSFGAGEKLFF. The CDR3 coding sequence is TGTGCCAGCAGCTTTGGGGCGGGGGAAAAACTGTTTTTT. Together with reference TRBV5-6 and TRBJ1-4, the CDR3 gives the full variable domain: DAGVTQSPTHLIKTRGQQVTLRCSPKSGHDTVSWYQQALGQGPQFIFQYYEEEERQRGNFPDRFSGHQFPNYSSELNVNALLLGDSALYLCASSFGAGEKLFFGSGTQLSVL.

This chain connects TRBV19 to TRBJ2-5, with TRBD2 matching over 7 bases. With 2 bases clipped from V and 4 bases from J, the junction kept 1 base outside the gene matches. The CDR3 extends over 13 amino acids. Germline loops: CDR1 LNHDA, CDR2 SQIVND (reference sequence). CDR3 region: CASSILAAETQYF. CDR3 DNA sequence: TGTGCCAGTAGTATACTAGCGGCAGAGACCCAGTACTTC.

The sample holds one count of this clone. The chain couples TRBV5-1 to TRBJ1-1, with D unresolved. CDR3 size: 16 residues. Trimming shortened V by 1 base and J by 0 bases, and 13 bases separated the two germline ends. The germline CDR1 and CDR2 sequences are SGHRS and YFSETQ. In DNA form, the CDR3 reads TGCGCCAGCAGCTTGTTTTCGGCGGGGTTGAACACTGAAGCTTTCTTT. Protein: CASSLFSAGLNTEAFF. The whole variable domain, filled in from reference TRBV5-1 and TRBJ1-1, reads KAGVTQTPRYLIKTRGQQVTLSCSPISGHRSVSWYQQTPGQGLQFLFEYFSETQRNKGNFPGRFSGRQFSNSRSEMNVSTLELGDSALYLCASSLFSAGLNTEAFFGQGTRLTVV.

To note about this clone: Because the CDR3's place on the DNA is in doubt, the DNA is left out and the CDR3 is given as listed by TCRdb. J is TRBJ1-5 and V is TRBV12-2; the table's D call TRBD1 went unverified against the DNA. TRBV12-2 has pseudogene status. A total of 14 residues make up the CDR3, ends included. CDR3 loop: CASRFGRGNQPQHF.

This chain joins TRBV7-8 and TRBJ2-5, with 8 bases lining up with TRBD2. This CDR3 has 15 residues. Germline V gene sequence: CDR1 SGHVS, CDR2 FQNEAQ. The junction had 10 bases not matched to a gene; V was cut back by 5 bases and J by 5 bases. The CDR3 bases are TGTGCCAGCAGCCCAACTGGGGGCGGGGGGGAGACCCAGTACTTC. This gives the protein CASSPTGGGGETQYF.

This clone was seen a few times. The rearrangement uses TRBV29-1 and TRBJ2-1, with D maybe TRBD2 (6 bases). The CDR3 is 15 amino acids. CDR1 and CDR2 (germline): SQVTM, ANQGSEA. The V end lost 4 bases, the J end lost 4 bases, and 17 bases lay between the germline ends. The CDR3 nucleotides read TGCAGCGTTGTTTTGGGGGGTGGAGGATACAATGAGCAGTTCTTC. Translation gives CSVVLGGGGYNEQFF.

This clone came up a few times. V and J are TRBV7-9 and TRBJ1-4; D unclear. The germline V gene encodes CDR1 SEHNR and CDR2 FQNEAQ (reference sequence). This CDR3 is 14 amino acids long. Trimming took off 4 bases at V and 8 bases at J, with 14 bases between the two ends. In DNA, the CDR3 is TGTGCCAGCAGCTCCCGGGGAGGCGAGGAAAAACTGTTTTTT. As protein: CASSSRGGEEKLFF.

The chain recombines TRBV2 with TRBJ1-6; 10 bases line up with TRBD1. This CDR3 comprises 16 residues. Germline CDR1 SNHLY, CDR2 FYNNEI. Trimming at V came to 5 bases and at J to 8 bases, leaving 9 bases not matched to a gene. The CDR3 is CASSRTGGIGDSPLHF. In nucleotides, the CDR3 is TGTGCCAGCAGTCGGACAGGGGGGATAGGCGATTCACCCCTCCACTTT. Variable domain in full (rest from reference TRBV2 and TRBJ1-6): EPEVTQTPSHQVTQMGQEVILRCVPISNHLYFYWYRQILGQKVEFLVSFYNNEISEKSEIFDDQFSVERPDGSNFTLKIRSTKLEDSAMYFCASSRTGGIGDSPLHFGNGTRLTVT.

This chain links TRBV5-4 with TRBJ1-1; the match to TRBD1 covers 8 bases. The germline V gene encodes CDR1 SGHNT and CDR2 YYREEE (reference sequence). Unmatched junction bases numbered 11, after V lost 1 base and J lost 0 bases. This CDR3 spans 18 amino acids. The CDR3 is CASSLSGWTGTMNTEAFF. Written as DNA, the CDR3 is TGTGCCAGCAGCTTGAGCGGGTGGACAGGGACTATGAACACTGAAGCTTTCTTT. Full variable domain (rest looked up from reference TRBV5-4 and TRBJ1-1): ETGVTQSPTHLIKTRGQQVTLRCSSQSGHNTVSWYQQALGQGPQFIFQYYREEENGRGNFPPRFSGLQFPNYSSELNVNALELDDSALYLCASSLSGWTGTMNTEAFFGQGTRLTVV.

V usage is TRBV5-5 and J usage is TRBJ2-5; 13 nucleotides align to TRBD2. The V segment lost 3 bases and the J segment 2 bases; nucleotides outside the gene matches: 4. This CDR3 has 16 amino acids. Germline V gene sequence: CDR1 SGHKS, CDR2 YYEKEE (reference sequence). CDR3: CASSSRTSGGQETQYF. The CDR3 nucleotides read TGTGCCAGCAGCTCCCGGACTAGCGGGGGACAAGAGACCCAGTACTTC.

The chain employs TRBV13 and TRBJ1-1, with D possibly TRBD1 on 6 matching bases. CDR1 and CDR2 (germline): PRHDT, FYEKMQ (reference sequence). V lost 5 bases, J lost 1 base, and 14 bases lay in between. The CDR3 is made up of 15 amino acids. CDR3 residues: CASSSRTAQNTEAFF. The CDR3 DNA sequence: TGTGCCAGCAGCAGCCGGACAGCACAGAACACTGAAGCTTTCTTT. Based on the CDR3 plus reference TRBV13 and TRBJ1-1, the full variable domain is AAGVIQSPRHLIKEKRETATLKCYPIPRHDTVYWYQQGPGQDPQFLISFYEKMQSDKGSIPDRFSAQQFSDYHSELNMSSLELGDSALYFCASSSRTAQNTEAFFGQGTRLTVV.

Only one count was recorded for this clone. The genes are TRBV27 and TRBJ1-4; 7 nucleotides align to TRBD1. Germline CDR1 is MNHEY and CDR2 is SMNVEV (reference sequence). With V trimmed by 5 bases and J by 2 bases, 5 bases remained unmatched. The CDR3 sequence is 15 residues long. CDR3 DNA sequence: TGTGCCAGCAGTCCCCTCAGGGGGACTAATGAAAAACTGTTTTTT. Protein: CASSPLRGTNEKLFF.

The genes are TRBV4-1 and TRBJ2-2; D gene uncertain. Trimming stripped 3 bases from V and 4 bases from J, with 12 bases between. Per germline, CDR1 MGHRA and CDR2 YSYEKL. The CDR3 is made up of 15 amino acids. The CDR3 DNA sequence: TGCGCCAGCAGCCAGGAGCATGCGGTCACCGGGGAGCTGTTTTTT. This gives the protein CASSQEHAVTGELFF.

The CDR3 bases are TGTGCCACCATGGGGGCAGGTCAGCCCCAGCATTTT. It specifies CATMGAGQPQHF. The V call is TRBV24-1, the J call TRBJ1-5, with D possibly matching TRBD1 (6 bases). Trimming cost V 8 bases and J 6 bases, with 10 bases left between them. This CDR3 comprises 12 residues. Germline loops: CDR1 KGHDR, CDR2 SFDVKD.

The chain has TRBV20-1 and TRBJ2-5; D call uncertain. This CDR3 comprises 11 residues. The V and J ends lost 4 bases and 5 bases respectively, with 8 bases between them. CDR1 is DFQATT and CDR2 is SNEGSKA in the germline V gene (reference sequence). The CDR3 DNA reads TGCAGTGCTATGCCGCGGGAGACCCAGTACTTC. Translated: CSAMPRETQYF.

The chain recombines TRBV5-6 with TRBJ1-1; D unclear. The CDR3 runs to 13 residues. Germline CDR1 reads SGHDT; CDR2 reads YYEEEE. The V and J ends lost 1 base and 3 bases respectively, with 7 bases between them. CDR3: CASSLKRDTEAFF. The CDR3 DNA is TGTGCCAGCAGCTTGAAACGGGACACTGAAGCTTTCTTT.

The rearrangement links TRBV7-9 to TRBJ1-2; D remains ambiguous. The V gene's germline CDR1 is SEHNR and CDR2 FQNEAQ (reference sequence). Trimming left V 1 base short and J 3 bases short, with 6 bases between. The CDR3 covers 13 residues. The CDR3 loop is CASSLGQDYGYTF. In DNA form, the CDR3 reads TGTGCCAGCAGCTTAGGCCAGGACTATGGCTACACCTTC.

The V and J genes are TRBV6-4 and TRBJ2-3; unclear D gene. V lost 0 bases and J 4 bases, leaving 5 bases between the germline ends. Germline assignment: CDR1 MRHNA and CDR2 SNTAGT. The CDR3 spans 13 residues. The CDR3 reads CASSDSRSDTQYF. CDR3 DNA: TGTGCCAGCAGTGACTCCCGGTCAGATACGCAGTATTTT.